This record looks at one TCR beta chain sequence and its context. Germline V gene sequence: CDR1 SGHTA, CDR2 FQGNSA. The CDR3 is made up of 15 amino acids. With 5 bases clipped from V and 7 bases from J, the junction kept 12 bases outside the gene matches. This specimen belongs to a study of early T cells in non-severe SARS-CoV-2 infection. Each CDR3 protein is one row after TCRdb ran MiXCR on the 5' RACE reads. Seen here are over 95,000 distinct CDR3 sequences, approximately 16% observed once, and the top ten hold roughly 1.3%. The V and J genes are TRBV7-2 and TRBJ2-7; 9 bases line up with TRBD2. The source of this sequence is an adult who was a healthcare worker with PCR-confirmed SARS-CoV-2 infection or an uninfected control (not recorded which). Sequenced sample: whole blood. The CDR3 coding sequence is TGTGCCAGCAGCATCCGGACTAGCGCCATTCGAGAGCAGTACTTC. The encoded protein is CASSIRTSAIREQYF.